This entry features one T cell receptor beta chain sequence. How the authors handled the data: Reference gene primers were amplified, and this amplification served to estimate nucleated cell counts. Clones were read by immunoSEQ multiplex PCR, and TCRdb kept only the in-frame ones, dropping some. V, J and clone size are those of that table, while D and trimming were read from the DNA. Of approximately 250,000 clones detected, 85% appear once; the ten largest clones hold 5.5% to 7.5%. This specimen belongs to a study of blood T cell repertoires in COVID-19. Across the study: Sites in the United States, Italy and Spain provided acute and convalescent COVID-19 samples. PBMCs, B-cell-depleted T cells, or T cells provided the cDNA or gDNA that made up the material.

Per germline, CDR1 MNHEY and CDR2 SMNVEV (reference sequence). V gave up 3 bases and J gave up 2 bases; unmatched junction bases: 7. This CDR3 spans 17 amino acids. The chain joins TRBV27 to TRBJ1-5; TRBD1 agrees at 10 bases. The sequence was obtained from a woman in her fifties or sixties with active or convalescent COVID-19. Sample: peripheral blood. As DNA, the CDR3 is TGTGCCAGCAGTTTGGGGACCGGGACAGGGGGCAATCAGCCCCAGCATTTT. Protein: CASSLGTGTGGNQPQHF.